The TCR beta chain under discussion was sequenced for a study of neurological immune-mediated disorders. Germline V gene lookup returns CDR1 SGHVS and CDR2 FQNEAQ. Trimming removed 0 bases at V and 1 base at J, with 10 bases between. The CDR3 consists of 16 residues. This clonotype was seen at least ten times. Every sequencing run produced over 170 million TCR-beta sequences, and the sequences from any one run covered 15-18 subjects. One entry per CDR3 protein results from TCRdb running MiXCR on the 5' RACE reads. The sample has about 24,000 distinct CDR3 sequences; around 15% are singletons. The chain employs TRBV7-8 and TRBJ1-5; D perhaps matches TRBD1 (5 bases). Sequencing was done on a sample of PBMCs. This clonotype was sampled from a woman between 40 and 50 years old with HTLV-1-associated myelopathy (HAM/TSP). CDR3 sequence reads: CASSLAGGRSNQPQHF. The DNA for the CDR3 is TGTGCCAGCAGCTTAGCTGGGGGAAGGAGCAATCAGCCCCAGCATTTT. The full variable domain, rest sourced from reference TRBV7-8 and TRBJ1-5, is GAGVSQSPRYKVAKRGQDVALRCDPISGHVSLFWYQQALGQGPEFLTYFQNEAQLDKSGLPSDRFFAERPEGSVSTLKIQRTQQEDSAVYLCASSLAGGRSNQPQHFGDGTRLSIL.